The 20 T cell receptor beta chains below come from one sample, sequenced in a study of blood T cell repertoires in COVID-19. Repertoires were generated with immunoSEQ multiplex PCR, while TCRdb's copy carries only in-frame clones and drops some. Of roughly 40,000 clones in the sample, roughly 79% were seen once. Material for sequencing was peripheral blood. The receptors stem from a woman aged 80 or older with acute or convalescent COVID-19.

This clone was seen only a few times. This chain's CDR3 is CASSLGQNQPQHF. The CDR3 coding sequence is TGTGCCAGCAGCCTGGGACAGAATCAGCCCCAGCATTTT. The chain is built from TRBV7-6 and TRBJ1-5; 7 nucleotides match TRBD1. V shed 5 bases, J shed 4 bases, and the junction held 2 bases outside the gene matches. Germline CDR1 SGHVS, CDR2 FNYEAQ. The CDR3 loop spans 13 amino acids.

The CDR3 here is CASSLNRGSNQPQHF. DNA of the CDR3: TGTGCCAGCTCACTCAACAGGGGTAGCAATCAGCCCCAGCATTTT. The chain recombines TRBV18 with TRBJ1-5, with TRBD1 matching 7 bases. Trimming removed 4 bases from V and 0 bases from J; junction bases left unmatched: 3. CDR3 size: 15 residues. Germline CDR1 and CDR2: KGHSH and LQKENI.

The chain uses TRBV7-9 and TRBJ2-4; 8 positions match TRBD2. The CDR3 length is 16 residues. V lost 4 bases and J lost 1; bases outside the gene matches: 6. Germline CDR1 reads SEHNR; CDR2 reads FQNEAQ (reference sequence). The CDR3 DNA follows: TGTGCCAGCAGCTGGGGACTAGTTGCGGCCAAAAACATTCAGTACTTC. Translated: CASSWGLVAAKNIQYF. Looking up the rest from reference TRBV7-9 and TRBJ2-4 gives the full variable domain: DTGVSQNPRHKITKRGQNVTFRCDPISEHNRLYWYRQTLGQGPEFLTYFQNEAQLEKSRLLSDRFSAERPKGSFSTLEIQRTEQGDSAMYLCASSWGLVAAKNIQYFGAGTRLSVL.

This clone came up once. The J gene is TRBJ1-5, the V gene TRBV10-3; D perhaps matches TRBD1 (6 bases). Deletions cut 4 bases from V and 7 bases from J, with 17 bases between. Germline CDR1 is ENHRY and CDR2 is SYGVKD. The CDR3 has 15 residues. The chain's CDR3 is CAISGVLGAGQPQHF. In nucleotides, the CDR3 is TGTGCCATCAGTGGAGTGTTGGGGGCCGGCCAGCCCCAGCATTTT.

This chain links TRBV11-2 with TRBJ1-3; D is perhaps TRBD1 (6 bases). The CDR3 spans 15 residues. Germline CDR1 is SGHAT and CDR2 is FQNNGV. With 4 bases removed from V and 4 bases from J, the gap between germline ends came to 14 bases. The CDR3 here is CASSSARGRGNTIYF. CDR3 coding DNA: TGTGCCAGCAGCTCTGCCAGGGGAAGAGGAAACACCATATATTTT.

J is TRBJ2-1 and V is TRBV3-1 (or the pseudogene TRBV3-2); TRBD2 is a possible D gene (5 bases). The germline V gene has CDR1 LGHDT and CDR2 YNNKEL (reference sequence). Between the trimmed V and J ends, which lost 9 bases and 8 bases, there was a span of 23 bases. This CDR3 spans 15 amino acids. The CDR3 sequence is CASRPGGILGHEQFF. The CDR3, as DNA: TGTGCCAGTAGACCCGGTGGGATACTAGGACATGAGCAGTTCTTC.

The chain is built from TRBV2 and TRBJ2-3, with 9 bases fitting TRBD2. The CDR3 loop spans 17 amino acids. Germline lookup yields CDR1 SNHLY and CDR2 FYNNEI. The ends lost 7 bases at V and 0 bases at J; junction bases unmatched: 11. CDR3 nucleotide sequence: TGTGCCAGCAAGGAGGAGGCTGCGGGAGGGAGCACAGATACGCAGTATTTT. Protein sequence: CASKEEAAGGSTDTQYF.

Here the CDR3 reads CASSFLVGGTEAFF. In DNA, the CDR3 is TGTGCCAGCAGTTTTCTCGTCGGAGGCACTGAAGCTTTCTTT. The rearrangement links TRBV27 to TRBJ1-1; no clear D. V lost 3 bases and J 4 bases, leaving 12 bases between the germline ends. CDR1 is MNHEY, CDR2 SMNVEV, per germline (reference sequence). This CDR3 is built from 14 residues.

The V and J genes are TRBV18 and TRBJ1-1, with D uncertain. The V gene's germline CDR1 is KGHSH and CDR2 LQKENI. The CDR3 is 14 amino acids. V shed 0 bases and J shed 1 base, with 6 bases lying between them. The CDR3 loop is CASSPPWQNTEAFF. CDR3 coding DNA: TGTGCCAGCTCACCACCGTGGCAGAACACTGAAGCTTTCTTT.

This chain uses TRBV9 with TRBJ2-5; 7 bases align to TRBD2. V lost 0 bases to trimming and J lost 3 bases; unmatched junction nucleotides: 8. The CDR3 length is 16 residues. The germline V gene has CDR1 SGDLS and CDR2 YYNGEE. The CDR3 nucleotides are TGTGCCAGCAGCGTAGGGGGCGGGAGTTATGAAGAGACCCAGTACTTC. It encodes CASSVGGGSYEETQYF.

This sequence joins TRBV5-6 and TRBJ1-2, with D possibly being TRBD1 (5 bases). This CDR3 has 14 amino acids. V lost 5 bases and J lost 4, with 15 bases in between. The germline gives CDR1 SGHDT, CDR2 YYEEEE. Written as DNA, the CDR3 is TGTGCCAGCAGATATCCGACAGCCCGCTATGGCTACACCTTC. Translation: CASRYPTARYGYTF.

The chain uses TRBV19 and TRBJ1-5; TRBD1 is a possible D gene (6 bases). CDR3 length: 14 residues. V lost 2 bases, J lost 1 base, and 6 bases lay in between. CDR1 LNHDA and CDR2 SQIVND come from the germline V gene (reference sequence). For the CDR3, the DNA is TGTGCCAGTAGTATAAGGGGGAGCAATCAGCCCCAGCATTTT. This sequence encodes CASSIRGSNQPQHF.

This clone showed up just once. V and J are TRBV7-2 and TRBJ1-2; 7 bases agree with TRBD1. The CDR3 contains 13 residues. Per germline, CDR1 SGHTA and CDR2 FQGNSA. The trim removed 5 bases at V and 4 bases at J, leaving 4 bases unmatched. Here the CDR3 reads CASSPGQLYGYTF. The CDR3, as DNA: TGTGCCAGCAGCCCGGGACAGCTCTATGGCTACACCTTC.

The chain links TRBV5-1 to TRBJ2-6, with 8 nucleotides matching TRBD1. V lost 1 base to trimming and J lost 4 bases; unmatched junction nucleotides: 7. CDR3 length equals 17 residues. Germline loops: CDR1 SGHRS, CDR2 YFSETQ. CDR3 amino acids: CASSLTGQGSGANVLTF. The CDR3 region has the DNA TGCGCCAGCAGCTTGACCGGACAGGGATCCGGGGCCAACGTCCTGACTTTC.

V and J are TRBV7-9 and TRBJ1-4, with D unclear. V was shortened by 1 base and J by 3 bases, with 12 bases between the two germline ends. The length of the CDR3 is 16 residues. Germline loops: CDR1 SEHNR, CDR2 FQNEAQ (reference sequence). In nucleotides, the CDR3 is TGTGCCAGCAGCTTAGGTGCCGGGAGGGCTAATGAAAAACTGTTTTTT. It encodes CASSLGAGRANEKLFF.

The chain couples TRBV7-3 to TRBJ2-7, with 8 positions matching TRBD2. The CDR3 sequence is 15 residues long. Germline values: CDR1 SGHTA, CDR2 FQGTGA. The V segment lost 5 bases and the J segment 0 bases; nucleotides outside the gene matches: 6. CDR3: CASSPGGANSYEQYF. DNA of the CDR3: TGTGCCAGCAGCCCCGGGGGGGCGAACTCCTACGAGCAGTACTTC.

V gene TRBV15 combines with J gene TRBJ2-1; 14 nucleotides match TRBD2. Germline trimming cut 0 bases from V and 10 bases from J; bases unmatched to any gene: 14. The germline CDR1 and CDR2 sequences are LNHNV and YYDKDF (reference sequence). The CDR3 spans 19 residues. CDR3 residues: CATSRDATSGRARRVEQFF. In nucleotides, the CDR3 is TGTGCCACCAGCAGAGATGCGACTAGCGGGAGGGCCCGAAGGGTCGAGCAGTTCTTC.

This clone was seen a handful of times. The chain recombines TRBV28 with TRBJ1-6, with a weak D call TRBD1 (6 bases). Germline V lookup: CDR1 MDHEN, CDR2 SYDVKM. Trimming stripped 7 bases from V and 14 bases from J, with 18 bases between. This CDR3 is 13 amino acids long. The CDR3 DNA reads TGTGCCAGCACTTCTACCACCAGGGGATCCCTCCACTTT. It yields the protein CASTSTTRGSLHF. Based on the CDR3 plus reference TRBV28 and TRBJ1-6, the full variable domain is DVKVTQSSRYLVKRTGEKVFLECVQDMDHENMFWYRQDPGLGLRLIYFSYDVKMKEKGDIPEGYSVSREKKERFSLILESASTNQTSMYLCASTSTTRGSLHFGNGTRLTVT.

The gene calls are TRBV15 and TRBJ1-5; D remains unclear. This CDR3 contains 15 residues. V lost 1 base and J lost 6, with 13 bases in between. Germline V CDR1 and CDR2: LNHNV, YYDKDF (reference sequence). The DNA of the CDR3 is TGTGCCACCAGCAGAGGGTCATCAGGTGGTCAGCCCCAGCATTTT. Its translation: CATSRGSSGGQPQHF.

This chain joins TRBV10-3 and TRBJ1-5; D unclear. The CDR3 is made up of 13 amino acids. Trimming removed 4 bases from V and 2 bases from J, with 6 bases in between. CDR1 ENHRY and CDR2 SYGVKD come from the germline V gene. The CDR3 is CAISAGGNQPQHF. The CDR3, as DNA: TGTGCCATCAGTGCCGGAGGCAATCAGCCCCAGCATTTT.